The subject of this entry is one TCR beta chain. What it binds is not known. These data originate in a study of cytomegalovirus exposure and HLA in healthy donors. In the PCR, 60 Vbeta and 13 Jbeta primers were used. The data were produced by immunoSEQ multiplex PCR, yet TCRdb's version contains in-frame clones alone and is incomplete. Counted here are around 200,000 clones, more than 60% occurring once; the ten biggest clones make up 0.22%. The germline gives CDR1 MGHRA, CDR2 YSYEKL. The V end was cut by 2 bases, the J end by 2 bases, with 12 bases between. This CDR3 comprises 15 residues. Whole-study findings and limits: Reportedly, cytomegalovirus status was diagnosed with high sensitivity and specificity.

V is TRBV4-1 and J is TRBJ2-5; unclear D gene. The TCR sequence derives from a girl aged 2-15 years in good health and CMV-seronegative. The sequenced sample was PBMCs. The CDR3 sequence is CASSQIFTEQETQYF. CDR3 DNA sequence: TGCGCCAGCAGCCAAATTTTCACAGAGCAAGAGACCCAGTACTTC.